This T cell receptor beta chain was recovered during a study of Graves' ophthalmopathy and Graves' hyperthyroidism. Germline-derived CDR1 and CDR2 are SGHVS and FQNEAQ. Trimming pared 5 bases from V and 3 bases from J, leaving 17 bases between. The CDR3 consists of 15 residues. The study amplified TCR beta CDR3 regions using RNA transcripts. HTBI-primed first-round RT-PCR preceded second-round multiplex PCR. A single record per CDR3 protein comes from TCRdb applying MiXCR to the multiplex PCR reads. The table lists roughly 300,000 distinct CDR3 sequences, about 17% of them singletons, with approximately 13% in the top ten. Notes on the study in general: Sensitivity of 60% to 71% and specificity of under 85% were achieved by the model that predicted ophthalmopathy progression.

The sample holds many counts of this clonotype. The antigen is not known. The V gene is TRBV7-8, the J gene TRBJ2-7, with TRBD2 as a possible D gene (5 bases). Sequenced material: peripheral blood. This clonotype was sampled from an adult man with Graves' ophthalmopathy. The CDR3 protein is CASSRGLGRNYEQYF. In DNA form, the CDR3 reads TGTGCCAGCAGCCGGGGTTTGGGGAGAAACTACGAGCAGTACTTC. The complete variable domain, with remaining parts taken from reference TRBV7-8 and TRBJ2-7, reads GAGVSQSPRYKVAKRGQDVALRCDPISGHVSLFWYQQALGQGPEFLTYFQNEAQLDKSGLPSDRFFAERPEGSVSTLKIQRTQQEDSAVYLCASSRGLGRNYEQYFGPGTRLTVT.